A selection of T cell receptor beta chains follows, all from one sample in a study of cytomegalovirus exposure and HLA in healthy donors. The repertoire was sequenced with immunoSEQ multiplex PCR; TCRdb's copy has only in-frame clones and lacks some. The table includes roughly 160,000 clones, over 60% detected once. Sequencing was performed on PBMCs. These receptors were collected from a woman younger than 45 in good health and CMV-seronegative. Both conserved end residues are part of each CDR3. The order of the fields is clone size, D gene, CDR3 length, V gene, J gene, CDR3 DNA, CDR3 protein. A D gene is named only where the DNA matches it firmly. Clone size is stated in some rows and not others, as once, few, many or a class when expanded.

clone size: few; D gene: TRBD1; CDR3 length: 11; V gene: TRBV7-6; J gene: TRBJ1-2; CDR3 DNA: TGTGCCGTGGACAGGGATGACGGCTACACCTTC; CDR3 protein: CAVDRDDGYTF
clone size: NA; D gene: NA; CDR3 length: 14; V gene: TRBV2; J gene: TRBJ1-3; CDR3 DNA: TGTGCCAGCAGCCCGGAGAGCTCTGGAAACACCATATATTTT; CDR3 protein: CASSPESSGNTIYF
clone size: few; D gene: TRBD2; CDR3 length: 16; V gene: TRBV28; J gene: TRBJ2-3; CDR3 DNA: TGTGCCAGCAGCGAAAGGACTAGCGGGAACACAGATACGCAGTATTTT; CDR3 protein: CASSERTSGNTDTQYF
clone size: few; D gene: TRBD1; CDR3 length: 14; V gene: TRBV2; J gene: TRBJ1-1; CDR3 DNA: TGTGCCAGCAGAACGGACAGGGGGGACACTGAAGCTTTCTTT; CDR3 protein: CASRTDRGDTEAFF
clone size: NA; D gene: NA; CDR3 length: 16; V gene: TRBV6-6; J gene: TRBJ1-1; CDR3 DNA: TGTGCCAGCAGTTCTCCGGGACAAGTGTTGAACACTGAAGCTTTCTTT; CDR3 protein: CASSSPGQVLNTEAFF
clone size: NA; D gene: NA; CDR3 length: 13; V gene: TRBV6-1; J gene: TRBJ2-1; CDR3 DNA: TGTGCCAGCAGTGATAACTCCTACAATGAGCAGTTCTTC; CDR3 protein: CASSDNSYNEQFF
clone size: NA; D gene: NA; CDR3 length: 11; V gene: TRBV5-3; J gene: TRBJ1-2; CDR3 DNA: TGTGCCATCCTAACCGGGGAGGACTACCCCTTC; CDR3 protein: CAILTGEDYPF
clone size: NA; D gene: NA; CDR3 length: 11; V gene: TRBV2; J gene: TRBJ1-1; CDR3 DNA: TGTGCCAGCAGTGTAAGGACACAAGCTTTCTTT; CDR3 protein: CASSVRTQAFF
clone size: NA; D gene: TRBD1; CDR3 length: 13; V gene: TRBV7-9; J gene: TRBJ2-3; CDR3 DNA: TGTGCCAGCACTACAGGGGGCTCAGATACGCAGTATTTT; CDR3 protein: CASTTGGSDTQYF
clone size: NA; D gene: NA; CDR3 length: 15; V gene: TRBV2; J gene: TRBJ1-1; CDR3 DNA: TGTGCCAGCAGTACCAAGGGGGACATGAACACTGAAGCTTTCTTT; CDR3 protein: CASSTKGDMNTEAFF
clone size: NA; D gene: TRBD1; CDR3 length: 13; V gene: TRBV5-6; J gene: TRBJ2-7; CDR3 DNA: TGTGCCAGCAGCTCGGACAGGCTCTACGAGCAGTACTTC; CDR3 protein: CASSSDRLYEQYF
clone size: NA; D gene: NA; CDR3 length: 15; V gene: TRBV7-8; J gene: TRBJ2-7; CDR3 DNA: TGTGCCAGCAGCCACGCTCCGGGATCGAGATACGAGCAGTACTTC; CDR3 protein: CASSHAPGSRYEQYF
clone size: NA; D gene: NA; CDR3 length: 13; V gene: TRBV19; J gene: TRBJ1-5; CDR3 DNA: TGTGCCAGTACCCCCAAGGGGTTTCAGCCCCAGCATTTT; CDR3 protein: CASTPKGFQPQHF
clone size: NA; D gene: TRBD2; CDR3 length: 15; V gene: TRBV7-3; J gene: TRBJ2-7; CDR3 DNA: TGTGCCAGCAGCTTATTAATCGGGGGGTGGGACGAGCAGTACTTC; CDR3 protein: CASSLLIGGWDEQYF
clone size: NA; D gene: TRBD1; CDR3 length: 13; V gene: TRBV6-1; J gene: TRBJ1-1; CDR3 DNA: TGTGCCAGCATATACAGGACAGGGACTGAAGCTTTCTTT; CDR3 protein: CASIYRTGTEAFF
clone size: NA; D gene: TRBD2; CDR3 length: 16; V gene: TRBV9; J gene: TRBJ2-7; CDR3 DNA: TGTGCCAGCAGCGCAACAAGACTAGCGGGAATCTACGAGCAGTACTTC; CDR3 protein: CASSATRLAGIYEQYF
clone size: NA; D gene: NA; CDR3 length: 16; V gene: TRBV7-9; J gene: TRBJ2-5; CDR3 DNA: TGTGCCAGCAGCCCACGCCCAATCGTCAGGCAAGAGACCCAGTACTTC; CDR3 protein: CASSPRPIVRQETQYF
clone size: once; D gene: TRBD1; CDR3 length: 17; V gene: TRBV9; J gene: TRBJ1-1; CDR3 DNA: TGTGCCAGCAGCGTAGGATGGGACAGGGGTACTGACACTGAAGCTTTCTTT; CDR3 protein: CASSVGWDRGTDTEAFF
clone size: NA; D gene: TRBD1; CDR3 length: 14; V gene: TRBV29-1; J gene: TRBJ2-5; CDR3 DNA: TGCAGCGTTGGGCAGGGGGCGTCACAAGAGACCCAGTACTTC; CDR3 protein: CSVGQGASQETQYF
clone size: NA; D gene: TRBD1; CDR3 length: 14; V gene: TRBV7-9; J gene: TRBJ1-1; CDR3 DNA: TGTGCCAGCAGAGCCGGGACAGGGGTCACTGAAGCTTTCTTT; CDR3 protein: CASRAGTGVTEAFF
clone size: NA; D gene: TRBD1; CDR3 length: 16; V gene: TRBV9; J gene: TRBJ1-3; CDR3 DNA: TGTGCCAGCAGCGCCCGGACAGGGGGTCTCTGGAACACCATATATTTT; CDR3 protein: CASSARTGGLWNTIYF
clone size: NA; D gene: NA; CDR3 length: 13; V gene: TRBV28; J gene: TRBJ1-1; CDR3 DNA: TGTGCCAGCACGGCCGGACCTAGCCCCGAAGCTTTCTTT; CDR3 protein: CASTAGPSPEAFF
clone size: NA; D gene: NA; CDR3 length: 14; V gene: TRBV27; J gene: TRBJ2-5; CDR3 DNA: TGTGCCAGCAGTTTATCGACAGGCGGAGAGACCCAGTACTTC; CDR3 protein: CASSLSTGGETQYF
clone size: once; D gene: NA; CDR3 length: 11; V gene: TRBV6-5; J gene: TRBJ1-2; CDR3 DNA: TGTGCCATTATTGGGGCTGGAGGCTACACCTTC; CDR3 protein: CAIIGAGGYTF
clone size: few; D gene: NA; CDR3 length: 17; V gene: TRBV7-9; J gene: TRBJ2-1; CDR3 DNA: TGTGCCAGCAGCTCCGGAAGTGGGGCCTACTCCTACAATGAGCAGTTCTTC; CDR3 protein: CASSSGSGAYSYNEQFF
clone size: NA; D gene: NA; CDR3 length: 17; V gene: TRBV7-9; J gene: TRBJ2-2; CDR3 DNA: TGTGCCAGCAGCTCTAAAAGGGGTGTTGCGAACACCGGGGAGCTGTTTTTT; CDR3 protein: CASSSKRGVANTGELFF
clone size: NA; D gene: TRBD2; CDR3 length: 14; V gene: TRBV16; J gene: TRBJ2-3; CDR3 DNA: TGTGCCAGCAGCCAATCGTGGCGGGAGTATACGCAGTATTTT; CDR3 protein: CASSQSWREYTQYF
clone size: NA; D gene: NA; CDR3 length: 12; V gene: TRBV6-5; J gene: TRBJ1-1; CDR3 DNA: TGTGCCAGCAGTTATCCCGGGAGTAAAGCTTTCTTT; CDR3 protein: CASSYPGSKAFF
clone size: once; D gene: NA; CDR3 length: 15; V gene: TRBV6-5; J gene: TRBJ1-4; CDR3 DNA: TGTGCCAGCAGCCTAGGACGGGGGGCCGGTGAAAAACTGTTTTTT; CDR3 protein: CASSLGRGAGEKLFF
clone size: NA; D gene: NA; CDR3 length: 12; V gene: TRBV5-1; J gene: TRBJ2-5; CDR3 DNA: TGCGCCAGCAGCTCTACCTCTTCGGAGCAGTACTTC; CDR3 protein: CASSSTSSEQYF
clone size: NA; D gene: NA; CDR3 length: 14; V gene: TRBV9; J gene: TRBJ2-7; CDR3 DNA: TGTGCCAGCAGCCCGACCCTGACAGACTACGAGCAGTACTTC; CDR3 protein: CASSPTLTDYEQYF
clone size: NA; D gene: NA; CDR3 length: 15; V gene: TRBV9; J gene: TRBJ2-7; CDR3 DNA: TGTGCCAGCAGCGTAGGGGTTCAGGATAGCTACGAGCAGTACTTC; CDR3 protein: CASSVGVQDSYEQYF
clone size: NA; D gene: NA; CDR3 length: 21; V gene: TRBV5-1; J gene: TRBJ2-2; CDR3 DNA: TGCGCCAGCAGCTTGGCCGCCAGAGAGACCATCCATTTAGGGGGCACCGGGGAGCTGTTTTTT; CDR3 protein: CASSLAARETIHLGGTGELFF
clone size: NA; D gene: NA; CDR3 length: 15; V gene: TRBV7-8; J gene: TRBJ2-4; CDR3 DNA: TGTGCCAGCAGCCCTAGGCGAGGAAGCCAAAACATTCAGTACTTC; CDR3 protein: CASSPRRGSQNIQYF
clone size: NA; D gene: TRBD1; CDR3 length: 14; V gene: TRBV5-1; J gene: TRBJ1-3; CDR3 DNA: TGCGCCAGCAGCTGGACAGGGTTTGGAAACACCATATATTTT; CDR3 protein: CASSWTGFGNTIYF
clone size: NA; D gene: TRBD1; CDR3 length: 15; V gene: TRBV28; J gene: TRBJ2-7; CDR3 DNA: TGTGCCAGCAGTCAAACCGGGACAGACACATACGAGCAGTACTTC; CDR3 protein: CASSQTGTDTYEQYF
clone size: few; D gene: TRBD1; CDR3 length: 16; V gene: TRBV18; J gene: TRBJ1-4; CDR3 DNA: TGTGCCAGCTCACCAGAGATTCAGGGGGCGAGCGAAAAACTGTTTTTT; CDR3 protein: CASSPEIQGASEKLFF
clone size: NA; D gene: NA; CDR3 length: 13; V gene: TRBV5-1; J gene: TRBJ1-1; CDR3 DNA: TGCGCCAGCAGCACAGGACGAACAGCTGAAGCTTTCTTT; CDR3 protein: CASSTGRTAEAFF
clone size: NA; D gene: TRBD1; CDR3 length: 14; V gene: TRBV27; J gene: TRBJ2-1; CDR3 DNA: TGTGCCAGCAGTAGCGACAGGGGCGGGAATGAGCAGTTCTTC; CDR3 protein: CASSSDRGGNEQFF
clone size: NA; D gene: TRBD1; CDR3 length: 14; V gene: TRBV18; J gene: TRBJ2-2; CDR3 DNA: TGTGCCAGCTCACGGACAGGGGGAGCCGGGGAGCTGTTTTTT; CDR3 protein: CASSRTGGAGELFF
clone size: NA; D gene: NA; CDR3 length: 14; V gene: TRBV7-9; J gene: TRBJ2-2; CDR3 DNA: TGTTCCAGCAGCTTCCTAGCTGTCACCGGGGAGCTGTTTTTT; CDR3 protein: CSSSFLAVTGELFF
clone size: NA; D gene: TRBD2; CDR3 length: 15; V gene: TRBV14; J gene: TRBJ2-3; CDR3 DNA: TGTGCCAGCAGCCACGTAGCGGGAATCGTGGGTACGCAGTATTTT; CDR3 protein: CASSHVAGIVGTQYF
clone size: once; D gene: TRBD1; CDR3 length: 14; V gene: TRBV10-2; J gene: TRBJ1-1; CDR3 DNA: TGCGCCAGCAGTACTCAGGGGGCTCTTCGGGAGGCTTTCTTT; CDR3 protein: CASSTQGALREAFF
clone size: NA; D gene: TRBD1; CDR3 length: 16; V gene: TRBV7-2; J gene: TRBJ1-3; CDR3 DNA: TGTGCCAGCAGCTTAACAGGGGGCCATTCTGGAAACACCATATATTTT; CDR3 protein: CASSLTGGHSGNTIYF
clone size: NA; D gene: TRBD1; CDR3 length: 15; V gene: TRBV7-3; J gene: TRBJ2-3; CDR3 DNA: TGTGCCAGCAGCCCCGGACAGGGGCCGTGGGATACGCAGTATTTT; CDR3 protein: CASSPGQGPWDTQYF
clone size: NA; D gene: NA; CDR3 length: 14; V gene: TRBV18; J gene: TRBJ2-3; CDR3 DNA: TGTGCCAGCTCACCGGATAGTAGTCAGGGAAGGCAGTATTTT; CDR3 protein: CASSPDSSQGRQYF
clone size: NA; D gene: NA; CDR3 length: 12; V gene: TRBV5-4; J gene: TRBJ1-2; CDR3 DNA: TGTGCCAGCAGTACTGAGGCCTATGGCTACACCTTC; CDR3 protein: CASSTEAYGYTF
clone size: NA; D gene: TRBD1; CDR3 length: 13; V gene: TRBV28; J gene: TRBJ1-6; CDR3 DNA: TGTGCCAGCAGTTTCAGGGGGGATTCACCCCTCCACTTT; CDR3 protein: CASSFRGDSPLHF
clone size: NA; D gene: TRBD2; CDR3 length: 15; V gene: TRBV19; J gene: TRBJ2-1; CDR3 DNA: TGTGCCAGTAGTACTTGGACTAGCGGGTCCAATGAGCAGTTCTTC; CDR3 protein: CASSTWTSGSNEQFF
clone size: NA; D gene: TRBD1; CDR3 length: 12; V gene: TRBV29-1; J gene: TRBJ1-2; CDR3 DNA: TGCAGCGTTGCCCGACAGGGGTTTGGCTACACCTTC; CDR3 protein: CSVARQGFGYTF
clone size: NA; D gene: TRBD1; CDR3 length: 15; V gene: TRBV18; J gene: TRBJ2-7; CDR3 DNA: TGTGCCAGCTCACAAGGGACAGGTCCTACCTACGAGCAGTACTTC; CDR3 protein: CASSQGTGPTYEQYF
clone size: NA; D gene: NA; CDR3 length: 12; V gene: TRBV6-6; J gene: TRBJ1-1; CDR3 DNA: TGTGCCAGCAGCCTAGACAGCACTGAAGCTTTCTTT; CDR3 protein: CASSLDSTEAFF